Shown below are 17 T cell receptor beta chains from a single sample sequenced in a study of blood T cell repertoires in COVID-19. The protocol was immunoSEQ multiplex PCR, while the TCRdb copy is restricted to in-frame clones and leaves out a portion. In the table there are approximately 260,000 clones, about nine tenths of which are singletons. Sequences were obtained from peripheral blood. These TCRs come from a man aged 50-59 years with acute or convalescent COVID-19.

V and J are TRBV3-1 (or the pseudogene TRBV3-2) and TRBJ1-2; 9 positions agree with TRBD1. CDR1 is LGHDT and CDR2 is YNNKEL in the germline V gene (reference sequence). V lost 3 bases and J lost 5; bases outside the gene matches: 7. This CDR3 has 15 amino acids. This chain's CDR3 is CASSHDWTGDYGYTF. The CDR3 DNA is TGTGCCAGCAGCCATGATTGGACAGGGGATTATGGCTACACCTTC.

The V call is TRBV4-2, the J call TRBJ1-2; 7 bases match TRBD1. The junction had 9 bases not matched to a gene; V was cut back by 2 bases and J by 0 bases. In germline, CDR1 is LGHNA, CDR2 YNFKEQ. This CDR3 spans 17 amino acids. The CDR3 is CASSQSRQGVANYGYTF. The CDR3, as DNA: TGTGCCAGCAGCCAATCCAGACAGGGAGTAGCTAACTATGGCTACACCTTC.

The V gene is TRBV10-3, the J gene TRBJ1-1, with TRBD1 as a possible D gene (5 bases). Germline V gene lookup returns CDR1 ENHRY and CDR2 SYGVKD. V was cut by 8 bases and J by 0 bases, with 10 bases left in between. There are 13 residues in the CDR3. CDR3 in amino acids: CAIRGELNTEAFF. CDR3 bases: TGTGCCATCCGGGGGGAACTGAACACTGAAGCTTTCTTT.

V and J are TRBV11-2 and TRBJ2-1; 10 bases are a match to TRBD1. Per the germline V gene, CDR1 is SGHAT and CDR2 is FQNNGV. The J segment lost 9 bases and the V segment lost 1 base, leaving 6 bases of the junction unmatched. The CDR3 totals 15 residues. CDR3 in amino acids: CASSLAGTGAGEQFF. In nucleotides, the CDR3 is TGTGCCAGCAGCTTAGCCGGGACAGGGGCAGGTGAGCAGTTCTTC.

This CDR3 reads CASSQAGHTYEQYF. As DNA, the CDR3 is TGTGCCAGCAGCCAAGCGGGACATACTTACGAGCAGTACTTC. J is TRBJ2-7 and V is TRBV3-1 (or the pseudogene TRBV3-2), with D maybe TRBD1 (6 bases). The CDR3 is 14 residues long. Germline values: CDR1 LGHDT, CDR2 YNNKEL (reference sequence). V was shortened by 1 base and J by 4 bases, with 11 bases between the two germline ends.

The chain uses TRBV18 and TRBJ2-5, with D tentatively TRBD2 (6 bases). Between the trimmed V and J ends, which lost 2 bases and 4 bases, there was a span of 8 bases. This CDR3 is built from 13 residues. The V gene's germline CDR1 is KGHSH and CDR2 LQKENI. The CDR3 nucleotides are TGTGCCAGCTCACCATCGGGAGCAGAGACCCAGTACTTC. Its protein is CASSPSGAETQYF.

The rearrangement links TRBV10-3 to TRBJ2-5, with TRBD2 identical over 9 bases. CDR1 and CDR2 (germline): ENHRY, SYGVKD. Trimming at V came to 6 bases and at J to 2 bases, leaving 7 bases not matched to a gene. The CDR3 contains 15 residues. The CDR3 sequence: CAIRDSGGWQETQYF. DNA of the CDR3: TGTGCCATCAGGGATAGCGGGGGATGGCAAGAGACCCAGTACTTC.

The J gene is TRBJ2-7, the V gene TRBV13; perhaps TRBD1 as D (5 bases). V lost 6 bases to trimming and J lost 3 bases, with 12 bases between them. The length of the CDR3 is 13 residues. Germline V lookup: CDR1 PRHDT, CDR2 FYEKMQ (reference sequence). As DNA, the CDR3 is TGTGCCAGCAGACAGGTCAACATCTACGAGCAGTACTTC. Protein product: CASRQVNIYEQYF.

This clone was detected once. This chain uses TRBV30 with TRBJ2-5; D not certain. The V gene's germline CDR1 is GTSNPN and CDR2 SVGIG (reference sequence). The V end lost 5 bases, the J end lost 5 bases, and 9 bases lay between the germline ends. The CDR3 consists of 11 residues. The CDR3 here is CAWGPVETQYF. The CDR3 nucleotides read TGTGCCTGGGGTCCCGTGGAGACCCAGTACTTC.

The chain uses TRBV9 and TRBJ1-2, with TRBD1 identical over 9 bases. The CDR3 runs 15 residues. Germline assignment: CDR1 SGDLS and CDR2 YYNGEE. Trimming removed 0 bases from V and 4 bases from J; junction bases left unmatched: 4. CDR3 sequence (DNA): TGTGCCAGCAGCGTAGAGGGACAGGGCTTCTATGGCTACACCTTC. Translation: CASSVEGQGFYGYTF.

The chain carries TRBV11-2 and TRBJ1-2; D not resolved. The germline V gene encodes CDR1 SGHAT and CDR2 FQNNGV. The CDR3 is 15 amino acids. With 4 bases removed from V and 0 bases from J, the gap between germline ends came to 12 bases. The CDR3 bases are TGTGCCAGCAGCTCACGACTTACCGCTAACTATGGCTACACCTTC. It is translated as CASSSRLTANYGYTF.

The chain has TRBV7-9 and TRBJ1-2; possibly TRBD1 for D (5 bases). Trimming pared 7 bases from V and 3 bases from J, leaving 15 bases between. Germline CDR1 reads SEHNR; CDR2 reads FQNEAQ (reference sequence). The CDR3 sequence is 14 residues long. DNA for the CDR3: TGTGCCAGCAATCTGCGGGGACGAGACTATGGCTACACCTTC. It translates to CASNLRGRDYGYTF.

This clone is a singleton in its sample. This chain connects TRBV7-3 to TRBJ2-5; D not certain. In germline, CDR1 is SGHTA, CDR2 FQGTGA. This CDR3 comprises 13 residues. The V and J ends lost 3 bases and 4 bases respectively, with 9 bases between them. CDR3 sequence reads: CASSFGPIETQYF. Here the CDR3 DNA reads TGTGCCAGCAGCTTCGGTCCCATAGAGACCCAGTACTTC.

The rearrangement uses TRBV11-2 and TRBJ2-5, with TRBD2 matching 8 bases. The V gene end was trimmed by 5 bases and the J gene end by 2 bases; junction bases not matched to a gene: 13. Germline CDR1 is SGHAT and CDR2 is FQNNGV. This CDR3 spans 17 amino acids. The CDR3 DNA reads TGTGCCAGCAGCGGAATGGGTTCGGCGGGGGGACAAGAGACCCAGTACTTC. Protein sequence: CASSGMGSAGGQETQYF.

DNA for the CDR3: TGTGCCAGTAGCCCTAGGACAGGGGACACCGGGGAGCTGTTTTTT. Protein sequence: CASSPRTGDTGELFF. V gene TRBV19 combines with J gene TRBJ2-2; TRBD1 matches 9 bases. Germline CDR1 reads LNHDA; CDR2 reads SQIVND (reference sequence). V lost 6 bases to trimming and J lost 3 bases; unmatched junction nucleotides: 5. The CDR3 has 15 amino acids.

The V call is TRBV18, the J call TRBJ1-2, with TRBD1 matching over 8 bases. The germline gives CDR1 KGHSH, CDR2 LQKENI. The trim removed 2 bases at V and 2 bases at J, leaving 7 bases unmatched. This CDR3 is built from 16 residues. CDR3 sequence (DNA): TGTGCCAGCTCACCAGTGGCAGGGGGCTTGAACTATGGCTACACCTTC. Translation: CASSPVAGGLNYGYTF.

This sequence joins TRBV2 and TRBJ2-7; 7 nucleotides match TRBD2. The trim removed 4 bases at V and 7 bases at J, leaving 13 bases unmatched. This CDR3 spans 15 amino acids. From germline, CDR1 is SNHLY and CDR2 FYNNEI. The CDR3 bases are TGTGCCAGCAGTGCCCCGGGACTATCAAACGAGGAGCAGTACTTC. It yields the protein CASSAPGLSNEEQYF. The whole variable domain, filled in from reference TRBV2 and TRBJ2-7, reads EPEVTQTPSHQVTQMGQEVILRCVPISNHLYFYWYRQILGQKVEFLVSFYNNEISEKSEIFDDQFSVERPDGSNFTLKIRSTKLEDSAMYFCASSAPGLSNEEQYFGPGTRLTVT.